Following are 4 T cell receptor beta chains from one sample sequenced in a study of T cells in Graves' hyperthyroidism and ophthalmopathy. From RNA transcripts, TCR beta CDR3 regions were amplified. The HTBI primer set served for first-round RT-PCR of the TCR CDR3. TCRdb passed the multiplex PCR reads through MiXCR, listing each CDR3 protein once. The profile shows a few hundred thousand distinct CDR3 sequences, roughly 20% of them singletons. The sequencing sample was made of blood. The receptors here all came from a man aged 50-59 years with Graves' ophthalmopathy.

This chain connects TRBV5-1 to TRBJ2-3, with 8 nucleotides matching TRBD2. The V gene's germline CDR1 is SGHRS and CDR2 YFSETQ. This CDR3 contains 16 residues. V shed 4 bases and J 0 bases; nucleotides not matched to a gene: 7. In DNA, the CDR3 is TGCGCCAGCAGCAGGGCCGGGAGGGCTAGCACAGATACGCAGTATTTT. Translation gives CASSRAGRASTDTQYF.

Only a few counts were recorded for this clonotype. The CDR3 DNA follows: TGTGCCAGCAGTGATTTTGACGAGCAGTACTTC. Amino acid sequence: CASSDFDEQYF. This sequence joins TRBV25-1 and TRBJ2-7; D not certain. Germline V gives CDR1 MGHDK, CDR2 SYGVNS. The CDR3 is 11 residues long. V lost 3 bases to trimming and J lost 5 bases, with 5 bases between them.

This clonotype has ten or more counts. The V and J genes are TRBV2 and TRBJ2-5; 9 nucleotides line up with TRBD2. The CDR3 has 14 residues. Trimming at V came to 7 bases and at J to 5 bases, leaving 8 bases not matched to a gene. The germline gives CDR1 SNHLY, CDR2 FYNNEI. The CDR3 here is CASIETSGYETQYF. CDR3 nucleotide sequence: TGTGCCAGCATTGAGACTAGCGGATACGAGACCCAGTACTTC.

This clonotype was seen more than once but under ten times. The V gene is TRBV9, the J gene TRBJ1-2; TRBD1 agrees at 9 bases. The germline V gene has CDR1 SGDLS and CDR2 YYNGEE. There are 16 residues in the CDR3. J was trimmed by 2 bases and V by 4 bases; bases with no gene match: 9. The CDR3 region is CASSPLTGGENYGYTF. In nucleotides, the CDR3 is TGTGCCAGCAGCCCATTAACAGGGGGCGAGAACTATGGCTACACCTTC.